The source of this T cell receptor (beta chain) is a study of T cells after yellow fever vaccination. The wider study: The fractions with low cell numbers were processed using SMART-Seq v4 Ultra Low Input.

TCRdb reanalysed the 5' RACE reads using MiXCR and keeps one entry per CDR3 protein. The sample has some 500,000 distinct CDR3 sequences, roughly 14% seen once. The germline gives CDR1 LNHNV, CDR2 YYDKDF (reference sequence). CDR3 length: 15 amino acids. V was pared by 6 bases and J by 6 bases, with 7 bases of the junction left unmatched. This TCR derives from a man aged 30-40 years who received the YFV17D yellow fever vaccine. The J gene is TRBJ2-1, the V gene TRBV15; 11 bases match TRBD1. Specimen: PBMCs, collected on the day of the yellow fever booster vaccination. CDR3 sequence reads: CATRDPGTGGNEQFF. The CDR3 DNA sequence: TGTGCCACCAGAGACCCCGGGACAGGGGGCAATGAGCAGTTCTTC.